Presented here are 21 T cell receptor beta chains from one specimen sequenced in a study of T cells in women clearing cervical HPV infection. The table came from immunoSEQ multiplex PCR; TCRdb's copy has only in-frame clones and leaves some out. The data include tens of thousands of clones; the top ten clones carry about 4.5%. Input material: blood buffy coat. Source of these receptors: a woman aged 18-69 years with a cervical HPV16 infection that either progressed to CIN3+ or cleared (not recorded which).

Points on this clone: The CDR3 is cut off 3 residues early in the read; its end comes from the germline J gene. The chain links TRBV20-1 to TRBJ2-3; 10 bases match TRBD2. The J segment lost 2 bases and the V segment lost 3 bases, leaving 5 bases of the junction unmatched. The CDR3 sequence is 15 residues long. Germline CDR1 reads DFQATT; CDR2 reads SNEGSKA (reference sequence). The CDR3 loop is CSASPLAGDTDTQYF. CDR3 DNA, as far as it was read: TGCAGTGCTAGTCCTCTAGCGGGGGACACAGATACG.

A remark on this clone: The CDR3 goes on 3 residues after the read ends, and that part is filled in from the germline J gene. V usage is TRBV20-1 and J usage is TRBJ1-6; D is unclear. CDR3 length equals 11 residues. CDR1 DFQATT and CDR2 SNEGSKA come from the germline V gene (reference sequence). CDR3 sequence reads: CSARIQETLHF. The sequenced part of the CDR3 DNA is TGCAGTGCCCGAATCCAGGAAACC.

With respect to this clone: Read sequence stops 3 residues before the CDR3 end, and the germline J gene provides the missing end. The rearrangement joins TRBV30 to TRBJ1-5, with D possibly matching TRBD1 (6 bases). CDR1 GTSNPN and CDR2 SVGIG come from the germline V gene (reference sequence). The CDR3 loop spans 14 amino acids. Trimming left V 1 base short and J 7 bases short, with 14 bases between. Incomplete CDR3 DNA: TGTGCCTGGAGTGGGGGGCCCGAGGAGCAGCCC. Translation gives CAWSGGPEEQP. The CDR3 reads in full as CAWSGGPEEQPQHF.

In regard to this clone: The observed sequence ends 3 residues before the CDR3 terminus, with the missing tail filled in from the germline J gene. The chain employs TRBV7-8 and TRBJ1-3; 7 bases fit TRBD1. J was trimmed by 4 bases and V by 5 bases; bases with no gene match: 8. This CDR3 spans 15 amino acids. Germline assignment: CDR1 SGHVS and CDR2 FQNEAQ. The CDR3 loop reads CASSPQTGPGNTIYF. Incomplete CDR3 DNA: TGTGCCAGCAGCCCCCAGACAGGGCCCGGAAACACC.

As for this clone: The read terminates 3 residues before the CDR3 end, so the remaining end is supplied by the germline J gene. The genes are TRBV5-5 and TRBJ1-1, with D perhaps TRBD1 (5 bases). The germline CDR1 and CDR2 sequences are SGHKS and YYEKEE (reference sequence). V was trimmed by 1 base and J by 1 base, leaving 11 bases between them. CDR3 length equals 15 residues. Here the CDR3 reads CASSLLGHKNTEAFF. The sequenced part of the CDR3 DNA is TGTGCCAGCAGCTTGCTAGGACACAAGAACACTGAA.

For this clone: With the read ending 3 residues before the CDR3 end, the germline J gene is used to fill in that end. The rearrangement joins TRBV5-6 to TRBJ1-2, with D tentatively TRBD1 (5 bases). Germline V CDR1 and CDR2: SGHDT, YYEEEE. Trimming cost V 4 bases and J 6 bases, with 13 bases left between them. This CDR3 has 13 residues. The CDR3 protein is CASSLLPGNGYTF. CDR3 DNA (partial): TGTGCCAGCAGCCTACTCCCAGGGAATGGC. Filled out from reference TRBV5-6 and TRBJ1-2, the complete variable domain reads DAGVTQSPTHLIKTRGQQVTLRCSPKSGHDTVSWYQQALGQGPQFIFQYYEEEERQRGNFPDRFSGHQFPNYSSELNVNALLLGDSALYLCASSLLPGNGYTFGSGTRLTVV.

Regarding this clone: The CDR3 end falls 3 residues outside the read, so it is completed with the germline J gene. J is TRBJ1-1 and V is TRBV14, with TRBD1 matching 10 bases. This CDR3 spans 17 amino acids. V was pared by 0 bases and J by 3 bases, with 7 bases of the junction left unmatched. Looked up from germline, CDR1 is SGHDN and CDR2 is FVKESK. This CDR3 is CASSQERQGASHTEAFF. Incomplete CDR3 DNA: TGTGCCAGCAGCCAAGAGAGACAGGGGGCATCGCACACTGAA.

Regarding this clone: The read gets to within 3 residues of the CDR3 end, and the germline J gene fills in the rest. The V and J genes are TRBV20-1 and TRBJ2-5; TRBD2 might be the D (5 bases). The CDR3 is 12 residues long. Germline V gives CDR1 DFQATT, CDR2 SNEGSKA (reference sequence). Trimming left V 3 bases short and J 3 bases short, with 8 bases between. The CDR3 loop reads CSASLLEETQYF. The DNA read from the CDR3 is TGCAGTGCTAGTTTACTAGAAGAGACC.

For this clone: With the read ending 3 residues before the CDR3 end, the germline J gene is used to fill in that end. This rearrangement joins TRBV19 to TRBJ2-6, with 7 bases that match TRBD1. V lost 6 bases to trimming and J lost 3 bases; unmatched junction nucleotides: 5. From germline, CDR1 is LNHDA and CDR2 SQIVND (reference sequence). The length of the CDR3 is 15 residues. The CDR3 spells CASSLTGVGANVLTF. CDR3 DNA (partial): TGTGCCAGTAGCCTAACAGGGGTTGGGGCCAACGTC.

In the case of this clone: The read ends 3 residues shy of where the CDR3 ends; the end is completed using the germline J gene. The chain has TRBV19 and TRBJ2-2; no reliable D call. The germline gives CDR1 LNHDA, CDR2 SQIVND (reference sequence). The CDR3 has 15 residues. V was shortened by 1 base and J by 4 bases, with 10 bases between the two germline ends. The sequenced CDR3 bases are TGTGCCAGTAGTATAGGTTTGTCCGGCACCGGGGAG. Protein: CASSIGLSGTGE. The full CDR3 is CASSIGLSGTGELFF.

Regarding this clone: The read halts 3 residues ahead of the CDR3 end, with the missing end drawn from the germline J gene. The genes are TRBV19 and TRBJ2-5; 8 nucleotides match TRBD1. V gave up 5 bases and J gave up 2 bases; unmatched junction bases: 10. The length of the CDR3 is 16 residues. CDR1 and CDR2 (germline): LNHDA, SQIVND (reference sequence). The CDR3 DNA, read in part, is TGTGCCAGTAGTTTGGCGTCGGGACAGGCACAAGAGACC. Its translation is CASSLASGQAQET. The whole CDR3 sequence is CASSLASGQAQETQYF.

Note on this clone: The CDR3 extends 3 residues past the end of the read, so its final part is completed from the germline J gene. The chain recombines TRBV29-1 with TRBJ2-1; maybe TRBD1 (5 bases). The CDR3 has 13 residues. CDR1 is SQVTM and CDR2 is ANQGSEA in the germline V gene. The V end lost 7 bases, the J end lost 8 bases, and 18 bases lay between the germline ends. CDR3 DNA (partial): TGCAGCGCACCGACAGTTACCCCCGATGAG. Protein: CSAPTVTPDE. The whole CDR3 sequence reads CSAPTVTPDEQFF.

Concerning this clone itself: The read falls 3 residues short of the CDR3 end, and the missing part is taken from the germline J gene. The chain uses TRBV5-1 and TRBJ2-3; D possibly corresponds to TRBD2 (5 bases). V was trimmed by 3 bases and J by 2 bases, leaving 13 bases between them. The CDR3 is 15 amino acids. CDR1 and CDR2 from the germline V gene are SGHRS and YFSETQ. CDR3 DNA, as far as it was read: TGCGCCAGCAGCTATGGGGTGACTAACACAGATACG. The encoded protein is CASSYGVTNTDT. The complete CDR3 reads CASSYGVTNTDTQYF.

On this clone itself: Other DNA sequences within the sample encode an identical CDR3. The chain's CDR3 is CASSLGTGNTIYF. The covered CDR3 bases are TGTGCCAGCAGCTTGGGGACAGGAAACACC. The chain links TRBV5-6 to TRBJ1-3; possibly TRBD1 for D (5 bases). The CDR3 extends 3 residues past the end of the read, so its final part is completed from the germline J gene. From germline, CDR1 is SGHDT and CDR2 YYEEEE. The CDR3 is 13 amino acids. With 0 bases removed from V and 4 bases from J, the gap between germline ends came to 5 bases.

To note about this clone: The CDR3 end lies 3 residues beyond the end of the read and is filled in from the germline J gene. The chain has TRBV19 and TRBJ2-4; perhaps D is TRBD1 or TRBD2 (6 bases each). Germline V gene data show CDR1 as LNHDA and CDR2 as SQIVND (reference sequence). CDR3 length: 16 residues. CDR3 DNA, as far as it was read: TGTGCCAGTTTCCCGGACAGAGCCGGAGGGGGTTATGGT. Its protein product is CASFPDRAGGGYG. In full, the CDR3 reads CASFPDRAGGGYGQYF. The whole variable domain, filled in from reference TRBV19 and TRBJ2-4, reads DGGITQSPKYLFRKEGQNVTLSCEQNLNHDAMYWYRQDPGQGLRLIYYSQIVNDFQKGDIAEGYSVSREKKESFPLTVTSAQKNPTAFYLCASFPDRAGGGYGQYFGAGTRLSVL.

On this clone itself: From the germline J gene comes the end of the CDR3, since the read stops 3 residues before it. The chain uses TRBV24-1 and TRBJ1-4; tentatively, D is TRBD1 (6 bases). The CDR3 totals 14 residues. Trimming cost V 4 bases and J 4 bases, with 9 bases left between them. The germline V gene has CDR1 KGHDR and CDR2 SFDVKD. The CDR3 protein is CATSETGGNEKLFF. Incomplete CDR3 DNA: TGTGCCACCAGTGAGACAGGAGGTAATGAAAAA.

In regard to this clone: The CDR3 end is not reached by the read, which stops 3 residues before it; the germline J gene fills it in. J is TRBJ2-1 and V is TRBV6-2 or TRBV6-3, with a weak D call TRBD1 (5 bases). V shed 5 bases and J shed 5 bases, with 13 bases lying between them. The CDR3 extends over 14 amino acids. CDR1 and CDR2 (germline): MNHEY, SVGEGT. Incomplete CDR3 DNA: TGTGCCAGCAGTAACCAGTGGACAAACAATGAG. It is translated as CASSNQWTNNE. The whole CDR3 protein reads CASSNQWTNNEQFF.

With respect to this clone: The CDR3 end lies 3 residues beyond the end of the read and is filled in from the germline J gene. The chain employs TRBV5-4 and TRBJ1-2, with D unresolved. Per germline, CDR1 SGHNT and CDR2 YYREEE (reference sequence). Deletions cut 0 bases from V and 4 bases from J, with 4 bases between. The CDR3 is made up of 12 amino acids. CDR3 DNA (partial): TGTGCCAGCAGCTTGGTTAGCTATGGC. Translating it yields CASSLVSYG. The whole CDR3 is CASSLVSYGYTF.

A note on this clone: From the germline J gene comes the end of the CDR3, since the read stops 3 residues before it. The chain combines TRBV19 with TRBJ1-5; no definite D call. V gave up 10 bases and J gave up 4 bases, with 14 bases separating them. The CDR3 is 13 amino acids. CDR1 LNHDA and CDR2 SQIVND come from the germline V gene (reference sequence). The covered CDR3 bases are TGTGCCACTAGAGGTTTGAGGAATCAGCCC. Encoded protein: CATRGLRNQP. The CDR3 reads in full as CATRGLRNQPQHF.

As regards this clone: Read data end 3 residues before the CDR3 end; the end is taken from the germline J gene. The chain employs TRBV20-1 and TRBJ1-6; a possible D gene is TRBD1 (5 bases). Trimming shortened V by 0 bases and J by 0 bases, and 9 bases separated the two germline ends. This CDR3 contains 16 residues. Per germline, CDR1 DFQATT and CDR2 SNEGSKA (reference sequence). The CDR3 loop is CSARDGGSSYNSPLHF. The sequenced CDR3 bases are TGCAGTGCTAGAGATGGGGGGAGCTCCTATAATTCACCC.

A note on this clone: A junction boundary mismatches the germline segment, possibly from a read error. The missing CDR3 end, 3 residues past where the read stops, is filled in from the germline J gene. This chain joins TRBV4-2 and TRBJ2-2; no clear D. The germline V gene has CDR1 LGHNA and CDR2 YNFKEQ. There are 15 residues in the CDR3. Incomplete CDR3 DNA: TGCGCCAGCAGCCAAGAGAGACTCTACACCGGGGAG. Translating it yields CASSQERLYTGE. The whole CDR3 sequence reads CASSQERLYTGELFF.